The 27 T cell receptor beta chains listed next were all sequenced from one sample in a study of cytomegalovirus exposure and HLA in healthy donors. The PCR had 60 Vbeta and 13 Jbeta primers. Method: immunoSEQ multiplex PCR; TCRdb's copy keeps in-frame clones and lacks some. The top ten hold around 2.6% of the sample, which has 110,000 or so clones, 82% seen once. Source material: PBMCs. The receptor set was obtained from a woman aged 18-29 years in good health and CMV-seronegative.

The gene calls are TRBV20-1 and TRBJ2-1; D unclear. Trimming took 5 bases from V and 5 from J, leaving 4 bases between them. The length of the CDR3 is 10 residues. Germline V CDR1 and CDR2: DFQATT, SNEGSKA (reference sequence). CDR3: CSAANNEQFF. Here the CDR3 DNA reads TGCAGTGCTGCGAACAATGAGCAGTTCTTC.

V gene TRBV6-5 combines with J gene TRBJ1-1, with D possibly matching TRBD1 (5 bases). This CDR3 spans 14 amino acids. V was clipped by 5 bases and J by 6 bases, with 16 bases between them. CDR1 is MNHEY, CDR2 SVGAGI, per germline. The CDR3 loop reads CASSPRGGRAEAFF. CDR3 in DNA: TGTGCCAGCAGTCCGAGGGGAGGCCGGGCTGAAGCTTTCTTT.

This clone was counted between two and nine times. This sequence joins TRBV28 and TRBJ1-1; 9 bases are a match to TRBD1. The CDR3 spans 12 residues. Germline V CDR1 and CDR2: MDHEN, SYDVKM. V was pared by 3 bases and J by 9 bases, with 2 bases of the junction left unmatched. The CDR3 coding sequence is TGTGCCAGCAGTTTCGGGACAGGGAAAGCTTTCTTT. Residues: CASSFGTGKAFF.

The chain uses TRBV4-2 and TRBJ1-1, with 7 bases matching TRBD1. This CDR3 has 16 amino acids. The V and J ends lost 0 bases and 3 bases, in that order; junction bases with no gene match: 7. The germline V gene has CDR1 LGHNA and CDR2 YNFKEQ. This CDR3 is CASSQDRGTGDTEAFF. CDR3 bases: TGTGCCAGCAGCCAAGATAGGGGCACAGGGGACACTGAAGCTTTCTTT.

V gene TRBV5-1 combines with J gene TRBJ1-3, with D possibly being TRBD1 (5 bases). There are 16 residues in the CDR3. Germline CDR1 reads SGHRS; CDR2 reads YFSETQ. V was clipped by 0 bases and J by 0 bases, with 10 bases between them. CDR3 protein: CASSLGQTSSGNTIYF. CDR3 DNA: TGCGCCAGCAGCTTGGGACAGACGAGCTCTGGAAACACCATATATTTT.

The V gene is TRBV9, the J gene TRBJ1-1, with D possibly TRBD1 on 5 matching bases. The germline CDR1 and CDR2 sequences are SGDLS and YYNGEE. This CDR3 contains 14 residues. V was cut by 2 bases and J by 1 base, with 9 bases left in between. The chain's CDR3 is CASSVDQGNTEAFF. DNA for the CDR3: TGTGCCAGCAGCGTCGACCAGGGGAACACTGAAGCTTTCTTT.

J is TRBJ2-1 and V is TRBV5-4; 13 bases align to TRBD2. V lost 4 bases and J lost 5; bases outside the gene matches: 15. The CDR3 spans 19 residues. The germline gives CDR1 SGHNT, CDR2 YYREEE (reference sequence). The CDR3 loop is CASSRVTSGGALGNNEQFF. The CDR3 DNA follows: TGTGCCAGCAGCCGGGTCACTAGCGGGGGGGCCCTCGGTAACAATGAGCAGTTCTTC.

The V gene is TRBV6-1, the J gene TRBJ2-3; TRBD2 aligns across 8 bases. The junction had 20 bases not matched to a gene; V was cut back by 4 bases and J by 11 bases. Germline CDR1 MNHNS, CDR2 SASEGT. This CDR3 is built from 17 residues. CDR3 in amino acids: CASSGARGGGPFERQYF. The CDR3 DNA follows: TGTGCCAGCAGTGGGGCTCGGGGCGGGGGGCCATTTGAGCGGCAGTATTTT.

The J gene is TRBJ2-5, the V gene TRBV18; 11 bases map to TRBD2. Germline CDR1 is KGHSH and CDR2 is LQKENI. The CDR3 contains 15 residues. J gave up 3 bases and V 4 bases, and 4 bases lay outside the gene matches. This CDR3 reads CASSLGTSGKETQYF. In nucleotides, the CDR3 is TGTGCCAGCTCACTTGGGACTAGCGGTAAAGAGACCCAGTACTTC.

This clone was observed a few times. The rearrangement uses TRBV25-1 and TRBJ2-2; 8 bases agree with TRBD2. V lost 7 bases and J lost 5; bases outside the gene matches: 15. Per germline, CDR1 MGHDK and CDR2 SYGVNS. The CDR3 length is 17 residues. CDR3 amino acids: CASKDSRAGDVTGELFF. CDR3 coding DNA: TGTGCCAGCAAGGACAGCCGAGCGGGAGATGTGACCGGGGAGCTGTTTTTT.

V usage is TRBV27 and J usage is TRBJ1-6; no firm D call. Germline CDR1 MNHEY, CDR2 SMNVEV (reference sequence). This CDR3 has 16 residues. Trimming left V 4 bases short and J 0 bases short, with 10 bases between. CDR3 nucleotides: TGTGCCAGCAGTTCCCCCGCCAGCTCCTATAATTCACCCCTCCACTTT. Its protein product is CASSSPASSYNSPLHF.

The chain links TRBV5-1 to TRBJ2-3; maybe TRBD2 (5 bases). The germline V and J ends were trimmed by 3 bases and 1 base, with 9 bases remaining between them. The germline gives CDR1 SGHRS, CDR2 YFSETQ. CDR3 length equals 14 residues. For the CDR3, the DNA is TGCGCCAGCAGCTATAGTAGCGGCACAGATACGCAGTATTTT. Amino acid sequence: CASSYSSGTDTQYF.

The chain carries TRBV6-1 and TRBJ2-7, with a weak D call TRBD2 (6 bases). Germline CDR1 is MNHNS and CDR2 is SASEGT. The CDR3 runs 15 residues. Trimming removed 0 bases at V and 3 bases at J, with 12 bases between. The CDR3: CASSEAMAGYYEQYF. CDR3 coding DNA: TGTGCCAGCAGTGAAGCGATGGCGGGATACTACGAGCAGTACTTC.

The V call is TRBV5-1, the J call TRBJ2-3; the match to TRBD2 covers 14 bases. This CDR3 spans 20 amino acids. J was trimmed by 3 bases and V by 3 bases; bases with no gene match: 15. CDR1 and CDR2 (germline): SGHRS, YFSETQ. CDR3 in DNA: TGCGCCAGCAGCTACCGTAGGGTAGGACTAGCGGGGGGCGGAACAGATACGCAGTATTTT. Its translation: CASSYRRVGLAGGGTDTQYF.

The rearrangement uses TRBV19 and TRBJ1-4; 9 positions agree with TRBD1. This CDR3 has 16 residues. Looked up from germline, CDR1 is LNHDA and CDR2 is SQIVND (reference sequence). V lost 5 bases, J lost 3 bases, and 7 bases stayed unmatched. CDR3 in amino acids: CASSPYRGQANEKLFF. CDR3 nucleotide sequence: TGTGCCAGTAGTCCGTACAGGGGGCAGGCTAATGAAAAACTGTTTTTT.

CDR3 DNA: TGCGCCAGCAGCTTGGGGGCAGGGGGCTCCTACGAGCAGTACTTC. The encoded protein is CASSLGAGGSYEQYF. The V call is TRBV5-1, the J call TRBJ2-7; 7 positions agree with TRBD1. With 0 bases clipped from V and 0 bases from J, the junction kept 3 bases outside the gene matches. Germline V gene lookup returns CDR1 SGHRS and CDR2 YFSETQ. CDR3 length: 15 residues.

The chain links TRBV5-4 to TRBJ1-2; 11 positions agree with TRBD1. V shed 0 bases, J shed 3 bases, and the junction held 4 bases outside the gene matches. The CDR3 consists of 16 residues. CDR1 SGHNT and CDR2 YYREEE come from the germline V gene (reference sequence). The CDR3 nucleotides read TGTGCCAGCAGCTTGGGGGGACAGGGGGGATACTATGGCTACACCTTC. Its protein product is CASSLGGQGGYYGYTF.

In this sample, this clone is medium-sized. The chain carries TRBV6-6 and TRBJ1-1; D uncertain. CDR3 length: 15 amino acids. Trimming cost V 0 bases and J 7 bases, with 15 bases left between them. From germline, CDR1 is MNHNY and CDR2 SVGAGI (reference sequence). The CDR3: CASSYSIGLGDEAFF. The CDR3, as DNA: TGTGCCAGCAGTTACTCGATTGGGCTGGGAGATGAAGCTTTCTTT.

The J gene is TRBJ2-2, the V gene TRBV7-9; D unresolved. Germline V gene sequence: CDR1 SEHNR, CDR2 FQNEAQ (reference sequence). The CDR3 sequence is 14 residues long. Trimming removed 5 bases at V and 6 bases at J, with 13 bases between. In nucleotides, the CDR3 is TGTGCCAGCAGCGGTAGAGGCCTATCCGGGGAGCTGTTTTTT. Amino acids: CASSGRGLSGELFF.

This clone was detected only a few times. The rearrangement joins TRBV14 to TRBJ2-5, with TRBD1 matching over 8 bases. The CDR3 spans 17 residues. CDR1 and CDR2 (germline): SGHDN, FVKESK. V dropped 2 bases and J dropped 5; count of bases not matched to a gene: 13. CDR3 sequence: CASSQKGSGWTGETQYF. CDR3 coding DNA: TGTGCCAGCAGCCAAAAGGGTTCGGGTTGGACAGGGGAGACCCAGTACTTC.

The J gene is TRBJ2-7, the V gene TRBV6-6, with 12 bases matching TRBD2. V shed 0 bases, J shed 6 bases, and the junction held 0 bases outside the gene matches. CDR1 and CDR2 from the germline V gene are MNHNY and SVGAGI (reference sequence). The CDR3 covers 14 residues. CDR3 sequence: CASSYSTSGSEQYF. The CDR3 region has the DNA TGTGCCAGCAGTTACTCGACTAGCGGGAGCGAGCAGTACTTC.

This chain uses TRBV28 with TRBJ2-1, with 12 bases identical to TRBD1. The germline CDR1 and CDR2 sequences are MDHEN and SYDVKM. CDR3 length: 16 amino acids. Trimming cost V 5 bases and J 8 bases; bases outside gene matches: 10. CDR3 in DNA: TGTGCCAGCAGTCAGTCTACCGGGACAGGGGGCGATGAGCAGTTCTTC. This encodes CASSQSTGTGGDEQFF.

The chain links TRBV7-9 to TRBJ1-2; a possible D gene is TRBD1 (5 bases). Trimming shortened V by 3 bases and J by 5 bases, and 10 bases separated the two germline ends. Germline-derived CDR1 and CDR2 are SEHNR and FQNEAQ (reference sequence). The CDR3 is 13 residues long. CDR3 loop: CASSFGHQYGYTF. Written as DNA, the CDR3 is TGTGCCAGCAGCTTTGGACACCAATATGGCTACACCTTC.

In this sample, this clone turned up once. This chain connects TRBV7-2 to TRBJ1-1; no firm D call. Germline CDR1 and CDR2: SGHTA and FQGNSA. The ends were cut back, 4 bases at V and 4 bases at J, with 13 bases in the middle. This CDR3 has 14 amino acids. CDR3 loop: CASSYAGASTEAFF. In DNA form, the CDR3 reads TGTGCCAGCAGCTACGCAGGCGCGTCCACTGAAGCTTTCTTT.

The chain combines TRBV5-1 with TRBJ1-2; the D gene is possibly TRBD1 (5 bases). CDR1 is SGHRS and CDR2 is YFSETQ in the germline V gene. The length of the CDR3 is 13 residues. Between the trimmed V and J ends, which lost 2 bases and 4 bases, there was a span of 9 bases. The CDR3: CASSFGGGYGYTF. The CDR3 DNA follows: TGCGCCAGCAGCTTTGGGGGGGGCTATGGCTACACCTTC.

The chain combines TRBV9 with TRBJ2-2; 9 nucleotides line up with TRBD2. There are 16 residues in the CDR3. Trimming at V came to 0 bases and at J to 4 bases, leaving 4 bases not matched to a gene. Looked up from germline, CDR1 is SGDLS and CDR2 is YYNGEE. CDR3 sequence reads: CASSVGGTSITGELFF. The CDR3 nucleotides read TGTGCCAGCAGCGTAGGGGGGACTAGCATCACCGGGGAGCTGTTTTTT.

The chain couples TRBV4-1 to TRBJ2-2, with D tentatively TRBD1 (6 bases). V was pared by 4 bases and J by 5 bases, with 20 bases between. CDR1 is MGHRA and CDR2 is YSYEKL in the germline V gene. The length of the CDR3 is 17 residues. The CDR3 protein is CASSPAPQGFRTGELFF. As DNA, the CDR3 is TGCGCCAGCAGCCCCGCCCCCCAGGGGTTTAGGACCGGGGAGCTGTTTTTT.